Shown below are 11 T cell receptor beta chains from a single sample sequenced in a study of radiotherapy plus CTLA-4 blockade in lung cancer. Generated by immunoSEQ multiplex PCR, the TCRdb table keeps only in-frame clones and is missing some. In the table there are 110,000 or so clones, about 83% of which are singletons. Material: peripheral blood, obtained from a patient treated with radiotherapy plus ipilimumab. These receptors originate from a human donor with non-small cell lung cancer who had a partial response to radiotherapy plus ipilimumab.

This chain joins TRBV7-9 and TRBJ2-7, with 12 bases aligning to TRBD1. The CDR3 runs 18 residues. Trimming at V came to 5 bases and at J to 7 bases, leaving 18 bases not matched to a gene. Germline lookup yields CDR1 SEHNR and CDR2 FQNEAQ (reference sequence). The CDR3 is CASSVLPPPGQGAREQYF. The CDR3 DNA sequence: TGTGCCAGCAGCGTGTTACCGCCCCCGGGACAGGGGGCAAGAGAGCAGTACTTC.

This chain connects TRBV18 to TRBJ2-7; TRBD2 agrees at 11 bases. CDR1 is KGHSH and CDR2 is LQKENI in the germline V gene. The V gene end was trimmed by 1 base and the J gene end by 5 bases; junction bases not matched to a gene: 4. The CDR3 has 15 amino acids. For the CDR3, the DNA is TGTGCCAGCTCACCACGGCTAGCGGGAGGTGACGAGCAGTACTTC. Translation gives CASSPRLAGGDEQYF. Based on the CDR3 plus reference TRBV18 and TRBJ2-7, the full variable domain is NAGVMQNPRHLVRRRGQEARLRCSPMKGHSHVYWYRQLPEEGLKFMVYLQKENIIDESGMPKERFSAEFPKEGPSILRIQQVVRGDSAAYFCASSPRLAGGDEQYFGPGTRLTVT.

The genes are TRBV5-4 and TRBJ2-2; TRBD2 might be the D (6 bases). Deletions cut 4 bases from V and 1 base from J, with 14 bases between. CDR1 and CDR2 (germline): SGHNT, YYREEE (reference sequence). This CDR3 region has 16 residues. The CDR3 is CASSPRDFLNTGELFF. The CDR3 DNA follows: TGTGCCAGCAGCCCTCGGGACTTTTTGAACACCGGGGAGCTGTTTTTT. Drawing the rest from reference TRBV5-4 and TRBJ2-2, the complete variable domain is ETGVTQSPTHLIKTRGQQVTLRCSSQSGHNTVSWYQQALGQGPQFIFQYYREEENGRGNFPPRFSGLQFPNYSSELNVNALELDDSALYLCASSPRDFLNTGELFFGEGSRLTVL.

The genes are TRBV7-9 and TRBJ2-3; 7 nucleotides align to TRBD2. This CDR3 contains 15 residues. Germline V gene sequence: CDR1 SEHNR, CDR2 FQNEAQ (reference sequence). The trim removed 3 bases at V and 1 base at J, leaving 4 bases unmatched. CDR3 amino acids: CASSFAGVGTDTQYF. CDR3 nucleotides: TGTGCCAGCAGCTTCGCGGGAGTAGGCACAGATACGCAGTATTTT.

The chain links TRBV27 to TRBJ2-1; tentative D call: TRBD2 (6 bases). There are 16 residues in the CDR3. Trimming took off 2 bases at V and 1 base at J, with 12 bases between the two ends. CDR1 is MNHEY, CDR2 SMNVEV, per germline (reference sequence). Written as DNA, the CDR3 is TGTGCCAGCAGTTTAGTCACGGGAGTATCCTACAATGAGCAGTTCTTC. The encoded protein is CASSLVTGVSYNEQFF.

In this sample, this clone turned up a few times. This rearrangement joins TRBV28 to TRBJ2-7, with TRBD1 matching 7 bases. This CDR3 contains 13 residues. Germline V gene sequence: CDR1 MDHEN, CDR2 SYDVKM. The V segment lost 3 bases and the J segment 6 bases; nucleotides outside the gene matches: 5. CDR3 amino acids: CASSLRQGVEQYV. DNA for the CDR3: TGTGCCAGCAGTTTGCGTCAGGGGGTCGAGCAGTACGTC.

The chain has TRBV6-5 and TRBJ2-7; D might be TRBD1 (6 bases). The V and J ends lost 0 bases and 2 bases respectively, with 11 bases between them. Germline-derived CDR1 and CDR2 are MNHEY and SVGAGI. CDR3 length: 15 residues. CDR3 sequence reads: CASSYSRGGTYEQYF. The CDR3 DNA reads TGTGCCAGCAGTTACTCGAGAGGGGGAACCTACGAGCAGTACTTC.

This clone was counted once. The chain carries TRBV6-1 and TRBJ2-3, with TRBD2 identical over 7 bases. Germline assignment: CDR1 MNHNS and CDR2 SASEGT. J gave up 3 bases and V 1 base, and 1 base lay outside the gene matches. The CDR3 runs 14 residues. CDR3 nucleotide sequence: TGTGCCAGCAGTGAAGAGCGGGATACAGATACGCAGTATTTT. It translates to CASSEERDTDTQYF.

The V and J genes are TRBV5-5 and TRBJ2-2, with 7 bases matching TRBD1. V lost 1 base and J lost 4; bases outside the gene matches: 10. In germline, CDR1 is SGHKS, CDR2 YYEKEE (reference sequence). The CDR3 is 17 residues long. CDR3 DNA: TGTGCCAGCAGCTTGACCCAGACAGGGCCCACCACCGGGGAGCTGTTTTTT. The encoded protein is CASSLTQTGPTTGELFF.

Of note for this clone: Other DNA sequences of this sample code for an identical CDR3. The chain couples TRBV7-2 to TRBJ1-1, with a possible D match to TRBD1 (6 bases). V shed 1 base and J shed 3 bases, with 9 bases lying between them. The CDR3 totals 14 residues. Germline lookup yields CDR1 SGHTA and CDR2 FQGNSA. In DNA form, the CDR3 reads TGTGCCAGCAGCTTAGTAGGGGGGGACACTGAAGCTTTCTTT. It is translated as CASSLVGGDTEAFF.

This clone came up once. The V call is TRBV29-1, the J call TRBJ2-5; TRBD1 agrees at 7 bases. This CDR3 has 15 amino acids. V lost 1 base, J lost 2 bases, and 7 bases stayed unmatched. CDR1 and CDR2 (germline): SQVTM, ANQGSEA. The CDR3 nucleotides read TGCAGCGTTGAAGGAGGACAGGAACCACAAGAGACCCAGTACTTC. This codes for CSVEGGQEPQETQYF.